This T cell receptor (beta chain) was sequenced for a study of cytomegalovirus exposure and HLA in healthy donors. Study-level points and caveats: Cytomegalovirus-associated TCR beta chains were listed, numbering under 200.

Details on this clone: Antigen: not known.

Here immunoSEQ multiplex PCR was the method, and the copy in TCRdb shows in-frame clones only, minus some. The sample carries about 130,000 clones, roughly 93% recorded once. This clonotype originated in a young woman in good health and CMV-seronegative. Sequences were obtained from PBMCs.

The CDR3 DNA is TGTGCCAGCAACTGGTGGGGGGGCGGTCAGCCCCAGCATTTT. It codes for CASNWWGGGQPQHF. The chain joins TRBV5-6 to TRBJ1-5, with TRBD1 as a possible D gene (6 bases). The V end lost 6 bases, the J end lost 6 bases, and 16 bases lay between the germline ends. This CDR3 spans 14 amino acids. Germline V gives CDR1 SGHDT, CDR2 YYEEEE.